The 5 T cell receptor beta chains presented below share a single source sample, sequenced in a study of CD8+ T cells in alopecia areata. Treatment: oral pan-JAK inhibitor, 5-10 mg twice daily. As the sequencing template, cDNA was produced by extracting RNA and reverse transcribing it. Sequencing was performed with immunoSEQ multiplex PCR; in TCRdb, only in-frame clones are kept and a portion is missing. The sample shows 160,000 or so clones, about 71% of them seen only once. Sample: CD4+ T cells sorted from blood, taken at week 4, from a patient treated with tofacitinib. Every receptor here comes from a human donor with alopecia areata.

The chain couples TRBV2 to TRBJ2-2; no firm D call. V shed 2 bases and J shed 2 bases, with 12 bases lying between them. Germline V gene sequence: CDR1 SNHLY, CDR2 FYNNEI. CDR3 length: 16 amino acids. The CDR3 nucleotides read TGTGCCAGCAGTGAACCCAAAGGTGGAAACACCGGGGAGCTGTTTTTT. This codes for CASSEPKGGNTGELFF.

The chain links TRBV5-1 to TRBJ1-5; no reliable D call. The CDR3 extends over 13 amino acids. The ends were cut back, 5 bases at V and 7 bases at J, with 13 bases in the middle. Germline V CDR1 and CDR2: SGHRS, YFSETQ. The CDR3 nucleotides read TGCGCCAGCAGGGGGTCGTCAGAACAGCCCCAGCATTTT. Translated: CASRGSSEQPQHF.

This clone has just a few counts. The rearrangement links TRBV29-1 to TRBJ2-1, with 7 bases lining up with TRBD2. V was clipped by 7 bases and J by 0 bases; unmatched bases: 3. The CDR3 length is 13 residues. The V gene's germline CDR1 is SQVTM and CDR2 ANQGSEA. For the CDR3, the DNA is TGCAGCGGAAGGACTAGCTCCTACAATGAGCAGTTCTTC. It is translated as CSGRTSSYNEQFF.

This clone appeared a single time. V is TRBV4-3 and J is TRBJ2-7; no clear D. CDR3 length: 15 residues. V lost 0 bases to trimming and J lost 5 bases, with 14 bases between them. Germline CDR1 reads LGHNA; CDR2 reads YSLEER. The CDR3 region is CASSQEPQVWDEQYF. The CDR3 coding sequence is TGCGCCAGCAGCCAAGAACCTCAGGTCTGGGACGAGCAGTACTTC.

A few counts support this clone. CDR3 sequence reads: CSVGGLAVNEQFF. The CDR3 DNA sequence: TGCAGCGTCGGGGGACTAGCGGTGAATGAGCAGTTCTTC. The chain uses TRBV29-1 and TRBJ2-1; 11 nucleotides match TRBD2. The germline CDR1 and CDR2 sequences are SQVTM and ANQGSEA. The V segment lost 6 bases and the J segment 7 bases; nucleotides outside the gene matches: 5. This CDR3 is built from 13 residues.